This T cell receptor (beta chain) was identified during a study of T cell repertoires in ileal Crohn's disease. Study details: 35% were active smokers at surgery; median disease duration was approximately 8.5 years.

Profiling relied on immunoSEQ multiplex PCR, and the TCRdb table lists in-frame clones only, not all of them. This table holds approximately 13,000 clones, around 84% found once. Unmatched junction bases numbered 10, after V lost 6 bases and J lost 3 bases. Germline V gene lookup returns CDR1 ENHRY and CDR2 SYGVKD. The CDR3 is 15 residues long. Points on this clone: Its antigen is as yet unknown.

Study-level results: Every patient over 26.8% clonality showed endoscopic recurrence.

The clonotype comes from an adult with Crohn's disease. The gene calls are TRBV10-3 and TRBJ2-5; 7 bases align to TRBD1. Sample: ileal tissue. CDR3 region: CAISLGTVEKETQYF. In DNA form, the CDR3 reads TGTGCCATCAGCCTCGGGACAGTGGAAAAAGAGACCCAGTACTTC.